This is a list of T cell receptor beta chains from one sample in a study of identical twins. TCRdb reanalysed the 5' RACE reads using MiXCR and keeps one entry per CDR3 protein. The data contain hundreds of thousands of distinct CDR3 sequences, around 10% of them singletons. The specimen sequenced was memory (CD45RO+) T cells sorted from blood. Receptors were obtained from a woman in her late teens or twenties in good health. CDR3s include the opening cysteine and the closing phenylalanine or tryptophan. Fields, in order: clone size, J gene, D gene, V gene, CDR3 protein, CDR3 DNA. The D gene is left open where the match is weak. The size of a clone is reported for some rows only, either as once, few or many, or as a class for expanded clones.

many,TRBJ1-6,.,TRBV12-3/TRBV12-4,CASSSGRNNSPLHF,TGTGCCAGCAGTTCTGGGAGAAATAATTCACCCCTCCACTTT
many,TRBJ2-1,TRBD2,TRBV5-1,CASSSLLAGGGHEQFF,TGCGCCAGCAGCTCCCTACTAGCGGGGGGTGGCCATGAGCAGTTCTTC
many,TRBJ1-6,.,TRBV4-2,CASSQVIGAGSPLHF,TGTGCCAGCAGCCAAGTTATAGGGGCTGGATCACCCCTCCACTTT
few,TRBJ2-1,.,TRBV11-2,CASSLGLGRSEQFF,TGTGCCAGCAGCTTAGGGTTGGGGCGGAGTGAGCAGTTCTTC
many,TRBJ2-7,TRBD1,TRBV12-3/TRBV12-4,CASTLGGTGKQYF,TGTGCCAGCACCCTGGGAGGGACAGGGAAGCAGTACTTC
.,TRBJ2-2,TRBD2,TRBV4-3,CASSQDSGGGRRLFF,TGCGCCAGCAGCCAAGACTCGGGCGGGGGGCGAAGGCTGTTTTTT
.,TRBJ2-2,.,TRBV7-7,CASSAGHPTGELFF,TGTGCTAGCAGCGCAGGACACCCTACCGGGGAGCTGTTTTTT
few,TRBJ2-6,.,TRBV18,CASRLQVSGANVLTF,TGTGCCAGCCGACTACAGGTCTCTGGGGCCAACGTCCTGACTTTC
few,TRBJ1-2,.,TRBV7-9,CASSLNTGDIYGYTF,TGTGCCAGCAGTCTAAATACAGGAGATATCTATGGCTACACCTTC
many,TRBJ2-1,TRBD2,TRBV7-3,CASSVLAGAYNEQFF,TGTGCCAGCAGCGTACTAGCGGGGGCCTACAATGAGCAGTTCTTC
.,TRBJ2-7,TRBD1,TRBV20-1,CSGGTGGVREQYF,TGCAGTGGGGGGACAGGGGGCGTCCGGGAGCAGTACTTC
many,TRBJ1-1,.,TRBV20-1,CSAKDGGVTEAFF,TGCAGTGCTAAGGACGGGGGAGTCACTGAAGCTTTCTTT
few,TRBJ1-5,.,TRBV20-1,CSAKLSNQPQHF,TGCAGTGCTAAATTGAGCAATCAGCCCCAGCATTTT
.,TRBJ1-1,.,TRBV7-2,CASSLANAGGYTEAFF,TGTGCCAGCAGCTTAGCTAACGCAGGCGGGTACACTGAAGCTTTCTTT
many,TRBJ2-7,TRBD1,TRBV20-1,CSARVIRTGDYEQYF,TGCAGTGCTAGAGTGATCCGGACAGGGGACTACGAGCAGTACTTC
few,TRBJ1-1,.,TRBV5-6,CASSTPGQFHTEAFF,TGTGCCAGCAGCACCCCAGGACAGTTCCACACTGAAGCTTTCTTT
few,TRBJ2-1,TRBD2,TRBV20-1,CSASRSSGTNEQFF,TGCAGTGCTAGTAGGTCTAGCGGAACCAATGAGCAGTTCTTC
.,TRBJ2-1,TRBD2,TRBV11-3,CASSSGQGTSGSNEQFF,TGTGCCAGCAGCTCCGGACAGGGGACTAGCGGATCCAATGAGCAGTTCTTC
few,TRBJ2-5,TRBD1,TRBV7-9,CASSGSGTGAQETQYF,TGTGCCAGCAGCGGATCCGGGACAGGGGCGCAAGAGACCCAGTACTTC
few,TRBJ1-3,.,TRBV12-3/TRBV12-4,CASSQTNTIYF,TGTGCCAGCAGTCAGACAAACACCATATATTTT
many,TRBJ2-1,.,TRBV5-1,CASSPHPNIDGGKQFF,TGCGCCAGCAGCCCTCACCCCAACATAGATGGGGGGAAACAGTTCTTC
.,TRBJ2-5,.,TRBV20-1,CSARREGVTETQYF,TGCAGTGCTAGGAGGGAAGGCGTCACGGAGACCCAGTACTTC
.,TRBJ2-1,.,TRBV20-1,CSARASNEQFF,TGCAGTGCTAGGGCTAGCAATGAGCAGTTCTTC